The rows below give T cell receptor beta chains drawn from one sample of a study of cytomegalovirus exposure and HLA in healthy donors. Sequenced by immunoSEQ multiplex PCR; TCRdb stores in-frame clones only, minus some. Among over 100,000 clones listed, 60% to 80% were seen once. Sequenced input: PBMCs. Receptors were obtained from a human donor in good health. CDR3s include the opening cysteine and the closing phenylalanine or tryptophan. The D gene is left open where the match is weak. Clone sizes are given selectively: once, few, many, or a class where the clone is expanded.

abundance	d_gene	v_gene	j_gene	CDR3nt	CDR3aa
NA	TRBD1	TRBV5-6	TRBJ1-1	TGTGCCAGCAGCTTCCCACAGGGGTATTCCACTGAAGCTTTCTTT	CASSFPQGYSTEAFF
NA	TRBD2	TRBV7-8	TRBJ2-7	TGTGCCAGCAGCTTAGCCGTGGGGGGGGAGCAGTACTTC	CASSLAVGGEQYF
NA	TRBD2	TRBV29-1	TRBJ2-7	TGCAGCGTTCTCTCCCTAGCGGGAGCAAGCGAGCAGTACTTC	CSVLSLAGASEQYF
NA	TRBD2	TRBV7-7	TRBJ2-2	TGTGCTAGCAGCCCAGCGGGGACGGAAAGCGGGTTTAGGGAGCTGTTTTTT	CASSPAGTESGFRELFF
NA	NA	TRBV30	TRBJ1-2	TGTGCCTGGAGTCCCGTGGGGGGTTCCCTTAACTATGGCTACACCTTC	CAWSPVGGSLNYGYTF
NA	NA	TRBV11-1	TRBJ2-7	TGTGCCAGCAGCTTAGCGGGAGGCGCCGCCCGCTTCTTC	CASSLAGGAARFF
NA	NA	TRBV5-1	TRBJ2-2	TGCGCCAGCAGGGGTCGGACTGACACCGGGGAGCTGTTTTTT	CASRGRTDTGELFF
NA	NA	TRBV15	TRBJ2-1	TGTGCCACCAGCAGAGATCGTGGGGCGGTCAATGAGCAGTTCTTC	CATSRDRGAVNEQFF
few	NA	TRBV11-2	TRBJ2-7	TGTGCCAGCAGCTTAGGGTTATTGAGGTACGAGCAGTACTTC	CASSLGLLRYEQYF
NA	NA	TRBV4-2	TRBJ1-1	TGTGCCAGCAGCCAAGATCCCCAGGGAAGAAACACTGAAGCTTTCTTT	CASSQDPQGRNTEAFF
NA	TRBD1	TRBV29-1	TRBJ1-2	TGCAGCGCGCCGGCACAGGGGATCGATGGCTACACCTTC	CSAPAQGIDGYTF
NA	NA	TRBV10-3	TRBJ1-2	TGTGCCATCAGTGACCTTAACAGGCTCCCTAACTATGGCTACACCTTC	CAISDLNRLPNYGYTF
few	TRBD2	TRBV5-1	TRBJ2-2	TGCGCCAGCAGTTCTAGCGGGAGGACGAACACCGGGGAGCTGTTTTTT	CASSSSGRTNTGELFF
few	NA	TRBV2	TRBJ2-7	TGTGCCAGCAGTGAAACGGCCGTGGGCCAGGTACGCTACGAGCAGTACTTC	CASSETAVGQVRYEQYF
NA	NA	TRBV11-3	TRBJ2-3	TGTGCCAGCAGTCAGGGTGGTGGAGATACGCAGTATTTT	CASSQGGGDTQYF
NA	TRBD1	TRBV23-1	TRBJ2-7	TGCGCCAGCAGTCAAACCGGGACAGGGTCGACGGAGCAGTACTTC	CASSQTGTGSTEQYF
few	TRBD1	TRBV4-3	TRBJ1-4	TGCGCCAGCAGCCAAGGACAGGGGTCCCCCGAAAAACTGTTTTTT	CASSQGQGSPEKLFF
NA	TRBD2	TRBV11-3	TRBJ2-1	TGTGCCAGCAGCTTAGCTACCGGGACTAGCGGGAATGAGCAGTTCTTC	CASSLATGTSGNEQFF
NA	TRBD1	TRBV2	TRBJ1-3	TGTGCCGGAGATCCGGGACAGGGGAAGGGAAACACCATATATTTT	CAGDPGQGKGNTIYF
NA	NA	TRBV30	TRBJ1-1	TGTGCCTGGAACGAACGGAGTGAAGCTTTCTTT	CAWNERSEAFF
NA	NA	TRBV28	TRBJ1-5	TGTGCCAGCAGAGACGGGGCAGGGGATACTCGACAGCCCCAGCATTTT	CASRDGAGDTRQPQHF
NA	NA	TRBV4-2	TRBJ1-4	TGTGCCAGCAGCCAAGGTTTACAGGTCGGCGAAGAAAAACTGTTTTTT	CASSQGLQVGEEKLFF
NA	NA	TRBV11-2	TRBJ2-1	TGTGCCAGCAGCCCCCGGGACCAGTACGGGGGTGAGCAGTTCTTC	CASSPRDQYGGEQFF
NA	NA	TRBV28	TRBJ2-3	TGTGCCAGCAGTTTACAGGGCAGGGGAACAGATACGCAGTATTTT	CASSLQGRGTDTQYF
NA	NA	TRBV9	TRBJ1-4	TGTGCCAGCAGCCCCCGGGGTGGCCAGGGGAAAGAAAAACTGTTTTTT	CASSPRGGQGKEKLFF
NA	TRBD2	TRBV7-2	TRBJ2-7	TGTGCCAGCAGCTTAGGGGGGGGGATTGATTACGAGCAGTACTTC	CASSLGGGIDYEQYF
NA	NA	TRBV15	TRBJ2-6	TGTGCCACGACAAACCGGGGGGCCAGCTCTGGGGCCAACGTCCTGACTTTC	CATTNRGASSGANVLTF
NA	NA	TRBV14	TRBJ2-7	TGTGCCAGCAGAGGAGCGTCCAACTACGAGCAGTACTTC	CASRGASNYEQYF
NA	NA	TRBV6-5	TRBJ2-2	TGTGCCAGCAGTTACTTTCGAGGAGCCGGGGAGCTGTTTTTT	CASSYFRGAGELFF